A single sample is the source of the 12 T cell receptor beta chains below, sequenced in a study of T cell changes during pregnancy in multiple sclerosis. Assay: immunoSEQ multiplex PCR; the TCRdb copy retains only in-frame clones and omits some. This table has around 36,000 clones, roughly 90% appearing once. Material: CD8+ T cells from peripheral blood mononuclear cells, obtained in the first trimester of pregnancy. These receptors were collected from a female donor with multiple sclerosis, enrolled in a pregnancy study.

This chain connects TRBV7-6 to TRBJ2-7; D is possibly TRBD1 (6 bases). CDR3 length equals 14 residues. V was clipped by 6 bases and J by 4 bases, with 16 bases between them. In germline, CDR1 is SGHVS, CDR2 FNYEAQ. This CDR3 is CASSPGAEIYEQYF. In DNA form, the CDR3 reads TGTGCCAGCAGTCCAGGGGCGGAAATATACGAGCAGTACTTC.

This chain links TRBV30 with TRBJ1-1; D unresolved. Germline CDR1 is GTSNPN and CDR2 is SVGIG (reference sequence). The CDR3 runs to 13 residues. Trimming stripped 1 base from V and 5 bases from J, with 11 bases between. The CDR3 region is CAWSAGVGTEAFF. The DNA of the CDR3 is TGTGCCTGGAGTGCGGGAGTAGGGACTGAAGCTTTCTTT.

V is TRBV7-9 and J is TRBJ1-2; TRBD1 aligns across 9 bases. CDR1 is SEHNR, CDR2 FQNEAQ, per germline (reference sequence). The CDR3 extends over 14 amino acids. V lost 5 bases and J lost 8; bases outside the gene matches: 9. The DNA of the CDR3 is TGTGCCAGCAGCGTATACAGGGGGCCCTTGGGCTACACCTTC. Its translation: CASSVYRGPLGYTF.

The rearrangement joins TRBV6-1 to TRBJ1-1, with 7 bases aligning to TRBD1. This CDR3 is 15 amino acids long. Germline V gene lookup returns CDR1 MNHNS and CDR2 SASEGT. V gave up 5 bases and J gave up 2 bases; unmatched junction bases: 8. This chain's CDR3 is CASSPWTGLNTEAFF. CDR3 DNA sequence: TGTGCCAGCAGTCCCTGGACAGGCTTAAACACTGAAGCTTTCTTT.

This chain joins TRBV5-6 and TRBJ2-3, with TRBD1 identical over 7 bases. CDR1 is SGHDT, CDR2 YYEEEE, per germline. The CDR3 totals 16 residues. The J segment lost 9 bases and the V segment lost 3 bases, leaving 16 bases of the junction unmatched. The CDR3 DNA reads TGTGCCAGCAGCTCTCCCGGGACAGATGGCCTTTCGACGCAGTATTTT. The encoded protein is CASSSPGTDGLSTQYF. The variable domain in full, completed from reference TRBV5-6 and TRBJ2-3, reads DAGVTQSPTHLIKTRGQQVTLRCSPKSGHDTVSWYQQALGQGPQFIFQYYEEEERQRGNFPDRFSGHQFPNYSSELNVNALLLGDSALYLCASSSPGTDGLSTQYFGPGTRLTVL.

The chain has TRBV19 and TRBJ2-3; 11 nucleotides match TRBD2. This CDR3 has 12 residues. CDR1 is LNHDA, CDR2 SQIVND, per germline (reference sequence). V lost 11 bases to trimming and J lost 4 bases; unmatched junction nucleotides: 2. The CDR3 loop reads CAAGLAADTQYF. As DNA, the CDR3 is TGTGCCGCGGGACTAGCGGCAGATACGCAGTATTTT.

V and J are TRBV6-1 and TRBJ1-2; D ambiguous. The V end lost 7 bases, the J end lost 4 bases, and 13 bases lay between the germline ends. Germline V gives CDR1 MNHNS, CDR2 SASEGT. The CDR3 extends over 13 amino acids. CDR3 loop: CASMGRFPYGYTF. CDR3 bases: TGTGCCAGCATGGGCAGGTTTCCCTATGGCTACACCTTC.

The sample holds a few counts of this clone. The chain is built from TRBV14 and TRBJ2-3; TRBD1 matches at 8 bases. V shed 0 bases, J shed 2 bases, and the junction held 19 bases outside the gene matches. This CDR3 has 21 amino acids. Germline V CDR1 and CDR2: SGHDN, FVKESK. CDR3 coding DNA: TGTGCCAGCAGCCAAGATACCACCTTAATGAGGACAGGGATGAACACAGATACGCAGTATTTT. Its translation: CASSQDTTLMRTGMNTDTQYF.

The chain joins TRBV7-9 to TRBJ2-3; a possible D gene is TRBD2 (5 bases). The CDR3 is made up of 14 amino acids. In germline, CDR1 is SEHNR, CDR2 FQNEAQ (reference sequence). Trimming shortened V by 6 bases and J by 5 bases, and 15 bases separated the two germline ends. The CDR3 coding sequence is TGTGCCAGCAGGGGAGACTACCGGGTAGATACGCAGTATTTT. Residues: CASRGDYRVDTQYF.

The rearrangement joins TRBV9 to TRBJ2-7; TRBD2 agrees at 8 bases. J was trimmed by 0 bases and V by 4 bases; bases with no gene match: 3. The CDR3 contains 14 residues. CDR1 SGDLS and CDR2 YYNGEE come from the germline V gene. CDR3 sequence reads: CASSSSGGSYEQYF. DNA of the CDR3: TGTGCCAGCAGCTCCAGCGGGGGCTCCTACGAGCAGTACTTC.

The chain links TRBV21-1 to TRBJ1-2; the table's TRBD1 call for D was not verified on the DNA. TRBV21-1 is flagged as a pseudogene. There are 18 residues in the CDR3. The CDR3 coding sequence is TGTGCCAGCAGCAAAGCGCTGGCTACAGGCCCTGCTAACTATGGCTACACCTTC. Its protein product is CASSKALATGPANYGYTF.

The chain is built from TRBV2 and TRBJ1-6, with D possibly being TRBD1 (5 bases). Germline V lookup: CDR1 SNHLY, CDR2 FYNNEI. V was clipped by 6 bases and J by 5 bases, with 14 bases between them. This CDR3 is built from 15 residues. Here the CDR3 DNA reads TGTGCCAGCAGGCATCCAGGGAAGGATAATTCACCCCTCCACTTT. Translated: CASRHPGKDNSPLHF.